Below, 29 T cell receptor beta chains from the same sample are listed, as sequenced in a study of blood T cell repertoires in COVID-19. TCRdb's copy holds only in-frame clones and misses some; the assay was immunoSEQ multiplex PCR. The table lists around 260,000 clones, 70% to 90% of them singletons, with 2% to 3% in the top ten. Sequencing input: peripheral blood. These receptors came from a woman aged 45-65 years with acute or convalescent COVID-19.

This clone appeared once. The chain combines TRBV6-2 or TRBV6-3 with TRBJ2-1, with 7 bases matching TRBD2. The germline gives CDR1 MNHEY, CDR2 SVGEGT. CDR3 size: 16 residues. After removal of 4 bases from V and 2 bases from J, the junction contained 8 bases not matched to a gene. The CDR3 spells CASSLSGAGTYNEQFF. The CDR3 DNA is TGTGCCAGCAGTTTATCGGGAGCGGGGACCTACAATGAGCAGTTCTTC.

CDR3 protein: CASSEAVQEANYGYTF. The CDR3 DNA reads TGTGCCAGCAGCGAGGCAGTCCAGGAGGCCAACTATGGCTACACCTTC. The chain uses TRBV9 and TRBJ1-2; D not certain. The germline CDR1 and CDR2 sequences are SGDLS and YYNGEE. The CDR3 spans 16 residues. The V end lost 3 bases, the J end lost 2 bases, and 17 bases lay between the germline ends.

The gene calls are TRBV28 and TRBJ1-1; D is unresolved. The CDR3 contains 12 residues. V lost 4 bases and J 1 base, leaving 4 bases between the germline ends. CDR1 and CDR2 from the germline V gene are MDHEN and SYDVKM. The CDR3, as DNA: TGTGCCAGCAGTTCCCAGAACACTGAAGCTTTCTTT. Amino acids: CASSSQNTEAFF.

The rearrangement links TRBV27 to TRBJ2-1; 8 nucleotides line up with TRBD2. The CDR3 consists of 15 residues. Trimming removed 7 bases from V and 2 bases from J; junction bases left unmatched: 7. Germline V gene lookup returns CDR1 MNHEY and CDR2 SMNVEV (reference sequence). The CDR3 DNA reads TGTGCCAGCAACGGACTAGCCCAACCCTACAATGAGCAGTTCTTC. It yields the protein CASNGLAQPYNEQFF.

The chain joins TRBV6-5 to TRBJ1-2, with 7 bases fitting TRBD1. CDR1 is MNHEY, CDR2 SVGAGI, per germline. The CDR3 length is 15 residues. V gave up 4 bases and J gave up 9 bases; unmatched junction bases: 14. The CDR3 DNA reads TGTGCCAGCAGTTCCCAGCTGGGCGGGGACAGAAGCTACACCTTC. Translation: CASSSQLGGDRSYTF.

In this sample, this clone turned up a few times. The V gene is TRBV11-2, the J gene TRBJ2-2; maybe TRBD2 (6 bases). V shed 2 bases and J shed 0 bases, with 10 bases lying between them. Germline V gene lookup returns CDR1 SGHAT and CDR2 FQNNGV. CDR3 length: 16 amino acids. The CDR3 bases are TGTGCCAGCAGCTTATGGGTAGCGGCGAACACCGGGGAGCTGTTTTTT. It encodes CASSLWVAANTGELFF.

This chain's CDR3 is CASNLSGRVYEQFF. The CDR3 DNA reads as TGTGCCAGCAATCTTAGCGGGAGGGTATATGAGCAGTTCTTC. This chain joins TRBV28 and TRBJ2-1; 11 nucleotides align to TRBD2. Per the germline V gene, CDR1 is MDHEN and CDR2 is SYDVKM. This CDR3 region has 14 residues. V shed 7 bases and J 8 bases; nucleotides not matched to a gene: 7.

The V gene is TRBV28, the J gene TRBJ2-7; the match to TRBD1 covers 7 bases. From germline, CDR1 is MDHEN and CDR2 SYDVKM. This CDR3 comprises 14 residues. V lost 7 bases to trimming and J lost 3 bases; unmatched junction nucleotides: 9. This CDR3 reads CASTLWGQNYEQYF. Here the CDR3 DNA reads TGTGCCAGCACCCTTTGGGGACAGAACTACGAGCAGTACTTC.

The chain links TRBV28 to TRBJ2-1, with D perhaps matching TRBD2 (5 bases). CDR1 is MDHEN and CDR2 is SYDVKM in the germline V gene. Trimming took off 1 base at V and 15 bases at J, with 10 bases between the two ends. There are 11 residues in the CDR3. CDR3 DNA: TGTGCCAGCAGTTTATCGGGGTTGCGGTTCTTC. It translates to CASSLSGLRFF.

The chain is built from TRBV13 and TRBJ1-4, with 9 bases lining up with TRBD1. The length of the CDR3 is 14 residues. Germline lookup yields CDR1 PRHDT and CDR2 FYEKMQ (reference sequence). Trimming at V came to 4 bases and at J to 8 bases, leaving 5 bases not matched to a gene. The CDR3 DNA reads TGTGCCAGCAGCTCCCGGACAGGGGTGGAAAAACTGTTTTTT. Protein: CASSSRTGVEKLFF.

The chain links TRBV7-2 to TRBJ2-2; D is undetermined. Germline CDR1 SGHTA, CDR2 FQGNSA. Trimming left V 1 base short and J 1 base short, with 7 bases between. The length of the CDR3 is 15 residues. For the CDR3, the DNA is TGTGCCAGCAGCTTAGACGTCAGGAACACCGGGGAGCTGTTTTTT. This sequence encodes CASSLDVRNTGELFF.

The CDR3 protein is CASSLVTGRNGYTF. In DNA form, the CDR3 reads TGCGCCAGCAGCTTGGTAACAGGGCGGAACGGCTACACCTTC. The V call is TRBV5-1, the J call TRBJ1-2, with D perhaps matching TRBD1 (6 bases). Germline V CDR1 and CDR2: SGHRS, YFSETQ. The CDR3 sequence is 14 residues long. V was shortened by 0 bases and J by 8 bases, with 14 bases between the two germline ends.

The rearrangement joins TRBV29-1 to TRBJ2-1; 8 bases align to TRBD2. Germline V gene sequence: CDR1 SQVTM, CDR2 ANQGSEA. CDR3 length equals 13 residues. The trim removed 2 bases at V and 6 bases at J, leaving 3 bases unmatched. CDR3 DNA sequence: TGCAGCGTTGAACGGACTAGCTTCAATGAGCAGTTCTTC. Its translation: CSVERTSFNEQFF.

The CDR3 DNA is TGTGCCAGCTCACCAGGGGTCCAAGAGACCCAGTACTTC. Translation: CASSPGVQETQYF. This rearrangement joins TRBV3-1 (or the pseudogene TRBV3-2) to TRBJ2-5; perhaps TRBD1 as D (6 bases). V gave up 8 bases and J gave up 1 base, with 11 bases separating them. The length of the CDR3 is 13 residues. Germline V gene sequence: CDR1 LGHDT, CDR2 YNNKEL (reference sequence).

This sequence joins TRBV20-1 and TRBJ1-1, with D possibly matching TRBD1 (5 bases). CDR1 and CDR2 from the germline V gene are DFQATT and SNEGSKA (reference sequence). This CDR3 region has 14 residues. Trimming took 3 bases from V and 0 from J, leaving 11 bases between them. The CDR3 bases are TGCAGTGCTAGTCCTGGACACTTGAACACTGAAGCTTTCTTT. Translation: CSASPGHLNTEAFF.

The chain links TRBV24-1 to TRBJ2-1; maybe TRBD2 (5 bases). The ends were cut back, 3 bases at V and 4 bases at J, with 9 bases in the middle. The CDR3 is 14 amino acids. Germline V gives CDR1 KGHDR, CDR2 SFDVKD. The CDR3 region is CATSDPGKYNEQFF. The CDR3 nucleotides are TGTGCCACCAGTGATCCGGGAAAATACAATGAGCAGTTCTTC.

The chain combines TRBV7-9 with TRBJ2-7; 7 bases are a match to TRBD1. The CDR3 is 16 amino acids. V trimming: 5 bases; J trimming: 2 bases; junction bases outside the gene matches: 12. Germline assignment: CDR1 SEHNR and CDR2 FQNEAQ (reference sequence). The CDR3 DNA is TGTGCCAGCAGCCCGACCCCGGGACAGAGGGCCTACGAGCAGTACTTC. Translated, it gives CASSPTPGQRAYEQYF. The complete variable domain, with remaining parts taken from reference TRBV7-9 and TRBJ2-7, reads DTGVSQNPRHKITKRGQNVTFRCDPISEHNRLYWYRQTLGQGPEFLTYFQNEAQLEKSRLLSDRFSAERPKGSFSTLEIQRTEQGDSAMYLCASSPTPGQRAYEQYFGPGTRLTVT.

The V call is TRBV2, the J call TRBJ2-7; 11 bases align to TRBD2. The V segment lost 6 bases and the J segment 8 bases; nucleotides outside the gene matches: 12. The CDR3 length is 15 residues. Germline V gives CDR1 SNHLY, CDR2 FYNNEI. The CDR3 region has the DNA TGTGCCAGCAGCGCCGATAGCGGGAGGGCCTCGAAGCAGTACTTC. Protein product: CASSADSGRASKQYF.

This clone appeared once. V gene TRBV4-1 combines with J gene TRBJ2-3, with a weak D call TRBD2 (6 bases). This CDR3 comprises 16 residues. Germline V gene sequence: CDR1 MGHRA, CDR2 YSYEKL. The ends were cut back, 4 bases at V and 6 bases at J, with 20 bases in the middle. The CDR3 is CASSLRSSAGLDTQYF. The CDR3 nucleotides read TGCGCCAGCAGCCTTAGGTCATCCGCGGGGCTGGATACGCAGTATTTT.

This clone showed up just a few times. Other DNA sequences in the same sample also yield this CDR3. The CDR3 sequence: CASHTADSYEQYF. DNA for the CDR3: TGTGCCAGTCACACCGCAGACTCCTACGAGCAGTACTTC. The chain is built from TRBV6-6 and TRBJ2-7, with unresolved D. Germline V gene sequence: CDR1 MNHNY, CDR2 SVGAGI (reference sequence). CDR3 length equals 13 residues. V was pared by 9 bases and J by 0 bases, with 12 bases between.

The genes are TRBV24-1 and TRBJ2-1; TRBD2 aligns across 8 bases. The CDR3 length is 13 residues. CDR1 is KGHDR, CDR2 SFDVKD, per germline. J lost 13 bases, V lost 9 bases, and 13 bases had no gene match. The CDR3: CATPGGRIGGQFF. In DNA, the CDR3 is TGTGCCACCCCGGGCGGGAGGATTGGGGGCCAGTTCTTC.

The V and J genes are TRBV5-1 and TRBJ1-4; 7 bases agree with TRBD1. Trimming at V came to 3 bases and at J to 0 bases, leaving 2 bases not matched to a gene. Germline values: CDR1 SGHRS, CDR2 YFSETQ. The CDR3 is 15 amino acids. DNA for the CDR3: TGCGCCAGCAGCTCCACAGGGGCAACTAATGAAAAACTGTTTTTT. Translating it yields CASSSTGATNEKLFF.

This clone was recorded a few times. The chain recombines TRBV11-2 with TRBJ2-7; a weak D match, TRBD2 (6 bases). The V end lost 10 bases, the J end lost 0 bases, and 16 bases lay between the germline ends. Germline CDR1 reads SGHAT; CDR2 reads FQNNGV. The CDR3 runs to 14 residues. CDR3 bases: TGTGCCACCAAACCTAGCGCTAGCTCCTACGAGCAGTACTTC. Translation: CATKPSASSYEQYF.

The chain has TRBV18 and TRBJ1-2; unclear D gene. Between the trimmed V and J ends, which lost 5 bases and 7 bases, there was a span of 29 bases. The CDR3 is 18 amino acids. Germline V lookup: CDR1 KGHSH, CDR2 LQKENI. CDR3 protein: CASSTMVSTESSLGGYTF. For the CDR3, the DNA is TGTGCCAGCTCAACCATGGTTTCAACAGAGAGCTCCCTTGGTGGCTACACCTTC.

The chain carries TRBV7-2 and TRBJ1-2; no reliable D call. Trimming shortened V by 5 bases and J by 8 bases, and 18 bases separated the two germline ends. This CDR3 region has 14 residues. Germline V gene data show CDR1 as SGHTA and CDR2 as FQGNSA. For the CDR3, the DNA is TGTGCCAGCAGCACCCCAACAGCTTCCTGGGGCTACACCTTC. Amino acid sequence: CASSTPTASWGYTF.

The chain links TRBV28 to TRBJ2-1; 9 nucleotides agree with TRBD2. The V gene's germline CDR1 is MDHEN and CDR2 SYDVKM. This CDR3 spans 14 amino acids. V shed 3 bases, J shed 9 bases, and the junction held 6 bases outside the gene matches. The CDR3, as DNA: TGTGCCAGCAGTTTTAGCGGGAGTAGGGTTGAGCAGTTCTTC. This translates into CASSFSGSRVEQFF.

The V and J genes are TRBV19 and TRBJ2-6, with 9 bases that match TRBD2. The CDR3 spans 17 residues. The V and J ends lost 7 bases and 4 bases, in that order; junction bases with no gene match: 11. Per germline, CDR1 LNHDA and CDR2 SQIVND (reference sequence). CDR3 DNA sequence: TGTGCCAGTACCTGGGGCGGGAGGGCCTCCGGGGCCAACGTCCTGACTTTC. It is translated as CASTWGGRASGANVLTF.

The chain joins TRBV19 to TRBJ2-3; D is possibly TRBD2 (6 bases). Per germline, CDR1 LNHDA and CDR2 SQIVND (reference sequence). The V gene lost 5 bases and the J gene lost 8 bases, with 8 bases spanning the gap. The length of the CDR3 is 11 residues. The CDR3 protein is CASSGRGTQYF. The CDR3 coding sequence is TGTGCCAGTAGTGGGCGGGGTACGCAGTATTTT.

The chain recombines TRBV6-1 with TRBJ2-7; 7 nucleotides agree with TRBD1. The CDR3 spans 16 residues. Germline CDR1 and CDR2: MNHNS and SASEGT. V was clipped by 2 bases and J by 0 bases; unmatched bases: 7. CDR3 in amino acids: CASSETWTGLSYEQYF. The DNA of the CDR3 is TGTGCCAGCAGTGAAACTTGGACAGGTCTCTCCTACGAGCAGTACTTC.